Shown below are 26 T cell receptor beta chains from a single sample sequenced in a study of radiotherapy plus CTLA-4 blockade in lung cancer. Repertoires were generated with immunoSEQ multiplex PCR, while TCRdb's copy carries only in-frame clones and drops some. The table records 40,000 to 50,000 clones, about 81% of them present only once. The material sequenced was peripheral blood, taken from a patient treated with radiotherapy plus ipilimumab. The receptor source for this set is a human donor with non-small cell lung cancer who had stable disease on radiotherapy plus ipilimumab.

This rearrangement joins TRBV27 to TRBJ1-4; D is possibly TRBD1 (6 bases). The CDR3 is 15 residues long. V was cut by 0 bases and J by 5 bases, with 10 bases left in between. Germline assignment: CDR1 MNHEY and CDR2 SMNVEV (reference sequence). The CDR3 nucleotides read TGTGCCAGCAGTTTATCGACAGGCCGGAATGAAAAACTGTTTTTT. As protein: CASSLSTGRNEKLFF.

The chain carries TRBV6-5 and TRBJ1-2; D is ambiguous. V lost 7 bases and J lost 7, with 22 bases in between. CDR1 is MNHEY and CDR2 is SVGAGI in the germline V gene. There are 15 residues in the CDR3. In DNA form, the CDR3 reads TGTGCCAGCACCTACGGGTTGAGAGGGAGATCTGGCTACACCTTC. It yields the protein CASTYGLRGRSGYTF.

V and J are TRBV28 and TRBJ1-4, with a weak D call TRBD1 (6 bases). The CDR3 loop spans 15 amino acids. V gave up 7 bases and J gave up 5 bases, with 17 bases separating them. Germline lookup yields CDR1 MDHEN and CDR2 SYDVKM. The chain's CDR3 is CASTEAGGRNEKLFF. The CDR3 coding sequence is TGTGCCAGCACCGAAGCGGGGGGCCGGAATGAAAAACTGTTTTTT.

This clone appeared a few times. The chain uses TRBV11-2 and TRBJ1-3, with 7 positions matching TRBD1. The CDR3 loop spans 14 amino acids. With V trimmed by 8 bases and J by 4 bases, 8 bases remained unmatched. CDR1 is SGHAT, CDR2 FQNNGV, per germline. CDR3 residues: CASSTGNLGNTIYF. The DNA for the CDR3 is TGTGCCAGCTCGACAGGGAACTTGGGAAACACCATATATTTT.

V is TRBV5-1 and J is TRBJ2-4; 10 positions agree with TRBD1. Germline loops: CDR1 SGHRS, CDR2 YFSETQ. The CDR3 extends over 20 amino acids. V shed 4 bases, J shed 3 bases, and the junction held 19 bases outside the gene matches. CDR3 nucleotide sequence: TGCGCCAGCAGCCAGAGACAGGGGGCGTTTCCTCCCGGGGGCAAAAACATTCAGTACTTC. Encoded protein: CASSQRQGAFPPGGKNIQYF.

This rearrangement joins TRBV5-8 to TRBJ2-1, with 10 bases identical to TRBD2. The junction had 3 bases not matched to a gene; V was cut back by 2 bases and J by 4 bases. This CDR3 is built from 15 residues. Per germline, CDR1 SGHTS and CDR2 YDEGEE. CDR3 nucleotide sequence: TGTGCCAGCAGCTTAGGGACTAGCGCATACAATGAGCAGTTCTTC. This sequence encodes CASSLGTSAYNEQFF.

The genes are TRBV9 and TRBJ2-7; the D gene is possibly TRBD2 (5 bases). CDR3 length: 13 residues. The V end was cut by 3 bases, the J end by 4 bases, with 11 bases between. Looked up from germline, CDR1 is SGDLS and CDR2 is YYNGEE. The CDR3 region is CASSGLGGYEQYF. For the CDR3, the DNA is TGTGCCAGCAGCGGTTTAGGAGGTTACGAGCAGTACTTC.

CDR3 amino acids: CASSPGTSFRDTQYF. CDR3 nucleotide sequence: TGTGCCAGCAGCCCCGGGACTAGTTTTCGAGATACGCAGTATTTT. The V call is TRBV11-2, the J call TRBJ2-3; TRBD2 matches 8 bases. CDR3 length equals 15 residues. CDR1 is SGHAT and CDR2 is FQNNGV in the germline V gene. V was pared by 5 bases and J by 5 bases, with 9 bases of the junction left unmatched. Full variable domain (rest looked up from reference TRBV11-2 and TRBJ2-3): EAGVAQSPRYKIIEKRQSVAFWCNPISGHATLYWYQQILGQGPKLLIQFQNNGVVDDSQLPKDRFSAERLKGVDSTLKIQPAKLEDSAVYLCASSPGTSFRDTQYFGPGTRLTVL.

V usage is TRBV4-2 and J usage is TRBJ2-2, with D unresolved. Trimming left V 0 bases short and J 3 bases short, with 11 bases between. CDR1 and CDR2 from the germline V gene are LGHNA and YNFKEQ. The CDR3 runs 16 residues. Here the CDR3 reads CASSQDPTQDTGELFF. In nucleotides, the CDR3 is TGTGCCAGCAGCCAAGATCCGACCCAGGACACCGGGGAGCTGTTTTTT.

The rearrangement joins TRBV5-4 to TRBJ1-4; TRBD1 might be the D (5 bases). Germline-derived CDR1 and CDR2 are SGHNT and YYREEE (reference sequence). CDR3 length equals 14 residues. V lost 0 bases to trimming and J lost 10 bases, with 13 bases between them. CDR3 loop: CASSLESTGGKLFF. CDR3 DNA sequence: TGTGCCAGCAGCTTGGAGAGCACCGGGGGAAAACTGTTTTTT.

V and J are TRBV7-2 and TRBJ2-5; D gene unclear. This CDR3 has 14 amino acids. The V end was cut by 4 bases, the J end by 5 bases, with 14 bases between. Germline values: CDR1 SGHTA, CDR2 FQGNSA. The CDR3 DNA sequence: TGTGCCAGCAGCTCACAAAGGCAGGCGGAGACCCAGTACTTC. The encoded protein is CASSSQRQAETQYF. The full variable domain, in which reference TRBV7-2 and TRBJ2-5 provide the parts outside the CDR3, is GAGVSQSPSNKVTEKGKDVELRCDPISGHTALYWYRQSLGQGLEFLIYFQGNSAPDKSGLPSDRFSAERTGGSVSTLTIQRTQQEDSAVYLCASSSQRQAETQYFGPGTRLLVL.

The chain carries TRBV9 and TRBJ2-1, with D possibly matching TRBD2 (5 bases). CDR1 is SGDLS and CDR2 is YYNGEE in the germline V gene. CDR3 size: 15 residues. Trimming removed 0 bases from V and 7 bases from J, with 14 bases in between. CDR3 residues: CASSVGRGASNEQFF. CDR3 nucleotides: TGTGCCAGCAGCGTAGGACGGGGAGCATCAAATGAGCAGTTCTTC.

The CDR3 sequence: CASSSTQGSGYGYTF. The CDR3 DNA reads TGTGCCAGCAGTTCGACACAGGGCTCGGGCTATGGCTACACCTTC. This chain uses TRBV28 with TRBJ1-2; D is perhaps TRBD1 (6 bases). The CDR3 extends over 15 amino acids. The germline V gene encodes CDR1 MDHEN and CDR2 SYDVKM. The V gene lost 4 bases and the J gene lost 4 bases, with 16 bases spanning the gap.

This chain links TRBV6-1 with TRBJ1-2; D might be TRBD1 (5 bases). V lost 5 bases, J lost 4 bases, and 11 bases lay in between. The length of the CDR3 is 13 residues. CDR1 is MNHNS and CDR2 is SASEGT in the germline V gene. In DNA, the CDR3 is TGTGCCAGCAGTCAGACAGTTAGCTATGGCTACACCTTC. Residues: CASSQTVSYGYTF.

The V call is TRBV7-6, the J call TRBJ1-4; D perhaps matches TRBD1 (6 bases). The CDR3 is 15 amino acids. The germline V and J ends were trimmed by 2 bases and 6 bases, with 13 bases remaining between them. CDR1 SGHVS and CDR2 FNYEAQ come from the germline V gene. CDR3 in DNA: TGTGCCAGCAGCTTATTGTGGGCAGGGGATGAAAAACTGTTTTTT. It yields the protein CASSLLWAGDEKLFF.

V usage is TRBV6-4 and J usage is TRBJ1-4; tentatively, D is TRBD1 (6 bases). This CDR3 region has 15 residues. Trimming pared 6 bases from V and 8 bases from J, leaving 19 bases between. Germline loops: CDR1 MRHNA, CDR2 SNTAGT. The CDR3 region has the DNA TGTGCCAGCAGGTACGACAGGCGTGGAGTAGAAAAACTGTTTTTT. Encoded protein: CASRYDRRGVEKLFF.

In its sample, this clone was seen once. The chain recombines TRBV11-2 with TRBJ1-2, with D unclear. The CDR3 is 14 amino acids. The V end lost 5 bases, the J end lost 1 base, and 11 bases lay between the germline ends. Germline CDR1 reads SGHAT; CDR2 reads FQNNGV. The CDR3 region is CASSPGSRNYGYTF. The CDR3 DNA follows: TGTGCCAGCAGCCCAGGCTCACGTAACTATGGCTACACCTTC. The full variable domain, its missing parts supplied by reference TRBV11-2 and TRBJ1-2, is EAGVAQSPRYKIIEKRQSVAFWCNPISGHATLYWYQQILGQGPKLLIQFQNNGVVDDSQLPKDRFSAERLKGVDSTLKIQPAKLEDSAVYLCASSPGSRNYGYTFGSGTRLTVV.

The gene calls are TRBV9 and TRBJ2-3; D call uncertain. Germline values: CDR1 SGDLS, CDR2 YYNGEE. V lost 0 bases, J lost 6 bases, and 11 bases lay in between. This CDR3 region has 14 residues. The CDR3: CASSVAASRDTQYF. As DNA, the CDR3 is TGTGCCAGCAGCGTAGCGGCTAGTCGGGATACGCAGTATTTT.

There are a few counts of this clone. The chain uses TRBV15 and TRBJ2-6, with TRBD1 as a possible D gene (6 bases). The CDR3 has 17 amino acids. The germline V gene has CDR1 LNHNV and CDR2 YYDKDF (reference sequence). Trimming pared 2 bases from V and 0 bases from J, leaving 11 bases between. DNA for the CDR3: TGTGCCACCAGCAGAACGACAGGAACCTCTGGGGCCAACGTCCTGACTTTC. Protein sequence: CATSRTTGTSGANVLTF.

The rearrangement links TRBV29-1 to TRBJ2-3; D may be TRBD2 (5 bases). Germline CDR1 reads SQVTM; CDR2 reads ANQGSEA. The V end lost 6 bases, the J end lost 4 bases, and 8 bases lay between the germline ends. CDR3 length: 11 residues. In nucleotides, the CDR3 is TGCAGCGTCGCTAGCCCAGATACGCAGTATTTT. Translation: CSVASPDTQYF.

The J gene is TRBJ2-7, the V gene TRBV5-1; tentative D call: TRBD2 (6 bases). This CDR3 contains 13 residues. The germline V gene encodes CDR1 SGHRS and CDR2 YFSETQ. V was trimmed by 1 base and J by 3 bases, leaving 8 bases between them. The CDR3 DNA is TGCGCCAGCAGCTTGCAGGGAGGCTACGAGCAGTACTTC. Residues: CASSLQGGYEQYF.

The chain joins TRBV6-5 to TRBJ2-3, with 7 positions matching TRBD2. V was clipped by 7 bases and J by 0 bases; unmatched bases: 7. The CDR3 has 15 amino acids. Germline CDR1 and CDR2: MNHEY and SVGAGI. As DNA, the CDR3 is TGTGCCAGCACCCCGGTAGCGGGCAGCACAGATACGCAGTATTTT. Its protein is CASTPVAGSTDTQYF.

In DNA form, the CDR3 reads TGTGCCATCAGTGTACGGGAAACAGGGCAGCCCCAGCATTTT. Translation gives CAISVRETGQPQHF. V is TRBV10-3 and J is TRBJ1-5; perhaps TRBD1 as D (6 bases). Germline CDR1 and CDR2: ENHRY and SYGVKD. CDR3 size: 14 residues. V was cut by 4 bases and J by 7 bases, with 14 bases left in between.

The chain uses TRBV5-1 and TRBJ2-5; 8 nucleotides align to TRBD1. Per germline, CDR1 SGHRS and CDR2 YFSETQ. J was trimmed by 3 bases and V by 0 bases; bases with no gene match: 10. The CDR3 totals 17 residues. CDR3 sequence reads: CASSLARDRTFKETQYF. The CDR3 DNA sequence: TGCGCCAGCAGCTTGGCTCGGGACAGGACTTTTAAAGAGACCCAGTACTTC.

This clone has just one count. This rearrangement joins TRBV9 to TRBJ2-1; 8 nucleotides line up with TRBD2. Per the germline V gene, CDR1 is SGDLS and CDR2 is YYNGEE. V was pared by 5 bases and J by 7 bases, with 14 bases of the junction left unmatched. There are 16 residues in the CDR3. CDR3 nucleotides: TGTGCCAGCAGTCGTACGGGGGGGGAGGGACGTAATGAGCAGTTCTTC. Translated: CASSRTGGEGRNEQFF.

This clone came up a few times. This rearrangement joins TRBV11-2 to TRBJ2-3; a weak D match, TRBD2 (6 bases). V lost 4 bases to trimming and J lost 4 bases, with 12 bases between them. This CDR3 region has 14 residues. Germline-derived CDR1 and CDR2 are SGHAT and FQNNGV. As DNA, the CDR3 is TGTGCCAGCAGCTCGACTAGGTCGGCAGATACGCAGTATTTT. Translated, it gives CASSSTRSADTQYF. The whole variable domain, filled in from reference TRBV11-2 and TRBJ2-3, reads EAGVAQSPRYKIIEKRQSVAFWCNPISGHATLYWYQQILGQGPKLLIQFQNNGVVDDSQLPKDRFSAERLKGVDSTLKIQPAKLEDSAVYLCASSSTRSADTQYFGPGTRLTVL.